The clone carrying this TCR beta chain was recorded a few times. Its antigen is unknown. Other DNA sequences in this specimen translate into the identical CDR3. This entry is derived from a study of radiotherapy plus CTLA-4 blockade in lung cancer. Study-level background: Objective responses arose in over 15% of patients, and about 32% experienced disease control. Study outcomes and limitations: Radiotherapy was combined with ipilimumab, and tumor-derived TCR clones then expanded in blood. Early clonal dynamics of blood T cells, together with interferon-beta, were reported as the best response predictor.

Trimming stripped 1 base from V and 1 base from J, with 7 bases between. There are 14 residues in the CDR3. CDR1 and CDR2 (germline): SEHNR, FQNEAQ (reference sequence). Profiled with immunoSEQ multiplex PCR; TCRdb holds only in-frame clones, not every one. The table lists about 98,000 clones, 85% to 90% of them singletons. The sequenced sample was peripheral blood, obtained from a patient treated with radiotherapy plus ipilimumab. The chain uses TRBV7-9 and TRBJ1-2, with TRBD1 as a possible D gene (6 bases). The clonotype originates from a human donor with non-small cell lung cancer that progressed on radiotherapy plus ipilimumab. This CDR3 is CASSLGGGNYGYTF. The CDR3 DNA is TGTGCCAGCAGCTTAGGAGGGGGTAACTATGGCTACACCTTC.